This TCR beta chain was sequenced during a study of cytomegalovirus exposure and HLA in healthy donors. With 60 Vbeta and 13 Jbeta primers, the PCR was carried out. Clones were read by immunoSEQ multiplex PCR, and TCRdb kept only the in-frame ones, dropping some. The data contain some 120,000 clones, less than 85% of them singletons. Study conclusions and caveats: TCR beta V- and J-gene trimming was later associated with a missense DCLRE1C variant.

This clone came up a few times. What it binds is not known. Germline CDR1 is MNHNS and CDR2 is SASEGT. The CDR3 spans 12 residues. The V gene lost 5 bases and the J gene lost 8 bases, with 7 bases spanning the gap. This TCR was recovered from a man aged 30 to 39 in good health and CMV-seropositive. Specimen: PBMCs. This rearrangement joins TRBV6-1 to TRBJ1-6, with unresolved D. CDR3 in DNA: TGTGCCAGCAGTTATCAGTATTCACCCCTCCACTTT. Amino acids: CASSYQYSPLHF.